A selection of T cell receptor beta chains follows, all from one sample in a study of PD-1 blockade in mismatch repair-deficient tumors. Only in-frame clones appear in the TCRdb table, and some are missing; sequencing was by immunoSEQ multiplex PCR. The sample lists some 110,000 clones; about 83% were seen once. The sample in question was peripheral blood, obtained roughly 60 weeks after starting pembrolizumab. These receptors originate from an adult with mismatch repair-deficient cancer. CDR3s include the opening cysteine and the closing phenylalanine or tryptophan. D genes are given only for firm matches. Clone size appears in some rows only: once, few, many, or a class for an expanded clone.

CDR3nt: TGTGCCAGCTCACCCCCGGACAGGGTTAGGGCTTTCTTT; CDR3aa: CASSPPDRVRAFF; abundance: -; j_gene: TRBJ1-1; d_gene: TRBD1; v_gene: TRBV18
CDR3nt: TGTGCCAGCAGTTTGGTGACGTCTGTCACAGATACGCAGTATTTT; CDR3aa: CASSLVTSVTDTQYF; abundance: -; j_gene: TRBJ2-3; d_gene: -; v_gene: TRBV28
CDR3nt: TGTGCCAGCAGCGGGATGGGGAGACGGCAGTACTTC; CDR3aa: CASSGMGRRQYF; abundance: -; j_gene: TRBJ2-7; d_gene: -; v_gene: TRBV9
CDR3nt: TGTGCCAGCAGCGGATCGGACAGCTACGAGCAGTACTTC; CDR3aa: CASSGSDSYEQYF; abundance: -; j_gene: TRBJ2-7; d_gene: -; v_gene: TRBV2
CDR3nt: TGTGCCAGCAGTGTGACAGGGGGCGGGGACTATGGCTACACCTTC; CDR3aa: CASSVTGGGDYGYTF; abundance: -; j_gene: TRBJ1-2; d_gene: TRBD1; v_gene: TRBV28
CDR3nt: TGTGCCATCAGAGGGGACAGGGGATCCTACGAGCAGTACTTC; CDR3aa: CAIRGDRGSYEQYF; abundance: -; j_gene: TRBJ2-7; d_gene: TRBD1; v_gene: TRBV10-3
CDR3nt: TGTGCCAGCAGTCTAGACAGAGAACACGAGCAGTACTTC; CDR3aa: CASSLDREHEQYF; abundance: -; j_gene: TRBJ2-7; d_gene: -; v_gene: TRBV7-3
CDR3nt: TGTGCCAGCAGCCCCGAGGGAAGGGAGACCCAGTACTTC; CDR3aa: CASSPEGRETQYF; abundance: once; j_gene: TRBJ2-5; d_gene: -; v_gene: TRBV6-5
CDR3nt: TGTGCCAGCAGCTCCAACACCGCTACAGGGGTAGGGGATGGCTACACCTTC; CDR3aa: CASSSNTATGVGDGYTF; abundance: -; j_gene: TRBJ1-2; d_gene: TRBD1; v_gene: TRBV7-9
CDR3nt: TGTGCCAGCAGCGTAGACGGCAACTCTGGAAACACCATATATTTT; CDR3aa: CASSVDGNSGNTIYF; abundance: -; j_gene: TRBJ1-3; d_gene: -; v_gene: TRBV9
CDR3nt: TGTGCCAGCAGCACCCGACAGGGGCGTAACTATGGCTACACCTTC; CDR3aa: CASSTRQGRNYGYTF; abundance: -; j_gene: TRBJ1-2; d_gene: TRBD1; v_gene: TRBV5-4
CDR3nt: TGTGCCAGCAGTGCGGGGACAAGGAACACCGGGGAGCTGTTTTTT; CDR3aa: CASSAGTRNTGELFF; abundance: -; j_gene: TRBJ2-2; d_gene: -; v_gene: TRBV2
CDR3nt: TGTGCCAGCAGTCCTTTACATACAGGGGGAAGCAATCAGCCCCAGCATTTT; CDR3aa: CASSPLHTGGSNQPQHF; abundance: -; j_gene: TRBJ1-5; d_gene: -; v_gene: TRBV21-1
CDR3nt: TGTGCCAGCCAGGGCATTAATGAAAAACTGTTTTTT; CDR3aa: CASQGINEKLFF; abundance: -; j_gene: TRBJ1-4; d_gene: -; v_gene: TRBV6-5
CDR3nt: TGTGCCAGCAGCACCCGACGAACCTCCGAACAGGGGGCACATGAGCAGTTCTTC; CDR3aa: CASSTRRTSEQGAHEQFF; abundance: few; j_gene: TRBJ2-1; d_gene: TRBD1; v_gene: TRBV11-2
CDR3nt: TGTGCCAGCAGCTTCAATTTGGAAAAACTGTTTTTT; CDR3aa: CASSFNLEKLFF; abundance: -; j_gene: TRBJ1-4; d_gene: -; v_gene: TRBV7-9
CDR3nt: TGTGCCAGCAGCCCACGACTAGCGGGAGTCTACGAGCAGTACTTC; CDR3aa: CASSPRLAGVYEQYF; abundance: -; j_gene: TRBJ2-7; d_gene: TRBD2; v_gene: TRBV7-3
CDR3nt: TGTGCCAGCAGCTTGCCGCTAGCGGGGCGCAATGAGCAGTTCTTC; CDR3aa: CASSLPLAGRNEQFF; abundance: -; j_gene: TRBJ2-1; d_gene: TRBD2; v_gene: TRBV7-3
CDR3nt: TGTGCCAGCAGCAAATCACCACCCGGGACGGTTGACGCTAACTATGGCTACACCTTC; CDR3aa: CASSKSPPGTVDANYGYTF; abundance: -; j_gene: TRBJ1-2; d_gene: -; v_gene: TRBV5-8
CDR3nt: TGTGCCAGCTCACCATCACTAGCGGACTACAATGAGCAGTTCTTC; CDR3aa: CASSPSLADYNEQFF; abundance: -; j_gene: TRBJ2-1; d_gene: TRBD2; v_gene: TRBV18
CDR3nt: TGTGCCAGCAGTGAAGCGCTTCACAGGGGGCTGGAGACCCAGTACTTC; CDR3aa: CASSEALHRGLETQYF; abundance: -; j_gene: TRBJ2-5; d_gene: TRBD1; v_gene: TRBV2
CDR3nt: TGTGCCAGCAGCTTAATTGTTCACACCACTAGCACAGATACGCAGTATTTT; CDR3aa: CASSLIVHTTSTDTQYF; abundance: few; j_gene: TRBJ2-3; d_gene: -; v_gene: TRBV11-3
CDR3nt: TGTGCCAGTAGTACTGCTATGGCGGGAGCTTCCGATACGCAGTATTTT; CDR3aa: CASSTAMAGASDTQYF; abundance: -; j_gene: TRBJ2-3; d_gene: TRBD2; v_gene: TRBV19
CDR3nt: TGTGCCAGCTCACCACAAAGGGGTTGGGACTATGGCTACACCTTC; CDR3aa: CASSPQRGWDYGYTF; abundance: few; j_gene: TRBJ1-2; d_gene: -; v_gene: TRBV18
CDR3nt: TGTGCCAGCAGTGATAGGAGGGGTGAGATCAATGAGCAGTTCTTC; CDR3aa: CASSDRRGEINEQFF; abundance: -; j_gene: TRBJ2-1; d_gene: -; v_gene: TRBV6-1
CDR3nt: TGTGCCAGCACCTTAACGAGGGCGTCCGGGGAGCTGTTTTTT; CDR3aa: CASTLTRASGELFF; abundance: -; j_gene: TRBJ2-2; d_gene: -; v_gene: TRBV9
CDR3nt: TGTGCCAGCAGTCGAGACCTCTCTTACAATCAGCCCCAGCATTTT; CDR3aa: CASSRDLSYNQPQHF; abundance: -; j_gene: TRBJ1-5; d_gene: -; v_gene: TRBV7-2
CDR3nt: TGTGCCAGCACTATTCCGGGACTAGGGGCCGGGGAGCTGTTTTTT; CDR3aa: CASTIPGLGAGELFF; abundance: -; j_gene: TRBJ2-2; d_gene: TRBD2; v_gene: TRBV6-5
CDR3nt: TGCAGCGTTGAAGTGGCAGGGGATGAGCAGTTCTTC; CDR3aa: CSVEVAGDEQFF; abundance: once; j_gene: TRBJ2-1; d_gene: -; v_gene: TRBV29-1
CDR3nt: TGTGCCAGTAGTTCCGGAGTTCCCTCTGGGGCCAACGTCCTGACTTTC; CDR3aa: CASSSGVPSGANVLTF; abundance: once; j_gene: TRBJ2-6; d_gene: -; v_gene: TRBV19
CDR3nt: TGTGCCAGCTCACCGGCTAGCGCGGACGGAACCGGGGAGCTGTTTTTT; CDR3aa: CASSPASADGTGELFF; abundance: -; j_gene: TRBJ2-2; d_gene: -; v_gene: TRBV18
CDR3nt: TGTGCCAGTAGGGACCCCACCGAGGGGGGATATACGCAGTATTTT; CDR3aa: CASRDPTEGGYTQYF; abundance: -; j_gene: TRBJ2-3; d_gene: -; v_gene: TRBV19
CDR3nt: TGTGCCAGCAGCCTGGGGGGGGAGGGGTTAAATGAGCAGTTCTTC; CDR3aa: CASSLGGEGLNEQFF; abundance: -; j_gene: TRBJ2-1; d_gene: TRBD2; v_gene: TRBV5-4
CDR3nt: TGTGCCAGCAATTCCTCTCCAGGAGCCAAAAACATTCAGTACTTC; CDR3aa: CASNSSPGAKNIQYF; abundance: once; j_gene: TRBJ2-4; d_gene: -; v_gene: TRBV2
CDR3nt: TGTGCTAGTGGTTTCGACTACAGGGATCCCTACGAGCAGTACTTC; CDR3aa: CASGFDYRDPYEQYF; abundance: -; j_gene: TRBJ2-7; d_gene: -; v_gene: TRBV12-5
CDR3nt: TGCAGCGTTGAAGGTCTCGGACAGGTCTTACATTTGGGCAAAAACATTCAGTACTTC; CDR3aa: CSVEGLGQVLHLGKNIQYF; abundance: -; j_gene: TRBJ2-4; d_gene: TRBD1; v_gene: TRBV29-1
CDR3nt: TGTGCCTGGAGTGTACTGGGACGCTACTATGGCTACACCTTC; CDR3aa: CAWSVLGRYYGYTF; abundance: -; j_gene: TRBJ1-2; d_gene: -; v_gene: TRBV30
CDR3nt: TGTGCCAGCAGCTTAGTACTAGCCTCTAGGGAGGAGTACTTC; CDR3aa: CASSLVLASREEYF; abundance: -; j_gene: TRBJ2-7; d_gene: -; v_gene: TRBV7-2
CDR3nt: TGTGCCACCAGCAGGGACAGGCTTAATCAGCCCCAGCATTTT; CDR3aa: CATSRDRLNQPQHF; abundance: -; j_gene: TRBJ1-5; d_gene: TRBD1; v_gene: TRBV15
CDR3nt: TGTGCCAGTAGTAGAGGTCGGGGGCACACCGGGGAGCTGTTTTTT; CDR3aa: CASSRGRGHTGELFF; abundance: -; j_gene: TRBJ2-2; d_gene: -; v_gene: TRBV19
CDR3nt: TGTGCCAGCAGTGAAGACTACCTGGGGGTGACCCAGTACTTC; CDR3aa: CASSEDYLGVTQYF; abundance: -; j_gene: TRBJ2-5; d_gene: -; v_gene: TRBV2
CDR3nt: TGTGCCAGCAGCCCCGGACAGGGTAACACAGATACGCAGTATTTT; CDR3aa: CASSPGQGNTDTQYF; abundance: -; j_gene: TRBJ2-3; d_gene: TRBD1; v_gene: TRBV7-3